This record concerns one TCR beta chain sequence. This record comes from a study of blood T cell repertoires in COVID-19. About the research overall: Samples taken during acute and convalescent COVID-19 were collected in the United States, Italy and Spain. The analysed material was cDNA or gDNA that came from T cells, B-cell-depleted T cells, or PBMCs.

The CDR3 covers 16 residues. V lost 5 bases to trimming and J lost 0 bases, with 13 bases between them. Germline V gene lookup returns CDR1 KGHDR and CDR2 SFDVKD. Study processing details: The assay estimated nucleated cells by amplifying reference gene primers. Assay: immunoSEQ multiplex PCR; the TCRdb copy retains only in-frame clones and omits some. That table supplies the V and J calls and clone size; D and trimming were determined from the DNA. The profile shows tens of thousands of clones, about nine tenths of them singletons. Sequenced input: peripheral blood. V gene TRBV24-1 combines with J gene TRBJ2-1, with D perhaps matching TRBD2 (6 bases). The TCR comes from a human donor in a cohort sampled during active COVID-19. As DNA, the CDR3 is TGTGCCACCAGTGTCCAAGGAGGGCTCTCCTACAATGAGCAGTTCTTC. Amino acid sequence: CATSVQGGLSYNEQFF.